What follows are 15 T cell receptor beta chains derived from one specimen sequenced in a study of tumor and adjacent non-tumor tissue in lung cancer. TCRbeta libraries were built with three rounds of nested PCR, modified from ARM-PCR. TCRdb re-analysed the multiplex PCR reads in MiXCR, keeping a single row per CDR3 protein. The repertoire holds 200,000 to 250,000 distinct CDR3 sequences, less than 80% seen once, with less than 25% in the top ten. This sample's RNA came from whole unsorted tissue. Material: lung tumor tissue. Receptors were obtained from a man aged 60 to 75 with non-small cell lung cancer.

In regard to this clonotype: As the CDR3 is not closed by the conserved phenylalanine or tryptophan, this likely results from a read error. The chain employs TRBV12-3 or TRBV12-4 and TRBJ2-6; D ambiguous. This CDR3 is built from 13 residues. CDR3 sequence reads: CACSLAGANVLTL. DNA for the CDR3: TGTGCCTGCAGTTTGGCTGGGGCCAACGTCCTGACTTTA.

Remarks on this clonotype: One end of the junction does not line up with germline, which may come from a read error. This chain connects TRBV11-2 to TRBJ2-1; D is perhaps TRBD2 (5 bases). This CDR3 is built from 14 residues. The V gene's germline CDR1 is SGHAT and CDR2 FQNNGV. This CDR3 is CASSRVGGYNEHFF. The CDR3 region has the DNA TGTGCCAGCAGCCGGGTAGGAGGCTATAATGAGCATTTCTTC.

This clonotype appeared a single time. The chain has TRBV7-9 and TRBJ2-7, with 10 nucleotides matching TRBD1. Germline values: CDR1 SEHNR, CDR2 FQNEAQ (reference sequence). The CDR3 sequence is 15 residues long. Losses at the gene ends were 6 bases for V and 5 bases for J; bases not matched to a gene: 10. The CDR3 loop reads CASRFSGTGVNEQYF. The CDR3, as DNA: TGTGCCAGCAGATTTTCCGGGACAGGGGTCAACGAGCAGTACTTC.

About this clonotype itself: Germline is not matched at one junction end, which may reflect a read error. For the CDR3, the DNA is TGCGCTTGCAGTGCTAGCTCCTACGAGCAGTACTTC. Translation: CACSASSYEQYF. This chain links TRBV5-6 with TRBJ2-7; no reliable D call. Germline V gene data show CDR1 as SGHDT and CDR2 as YYEEEE. The CDR3 has 12 amino acids. Complete variable domain (other parts from reference TRBV5-6 and TRBJ2-7): DAGVTQSPTHLIKTRGQQVTLRCSPKSGHDTVSWYQQALGQGPQFIFQYYEEEERQRGNFPDRFSGHQFPNYSSELNVNALLLGDSALYLCACSASSYEQYFGPGTRLTVT.

As to this clonotype: A much larger clone differs by one base, so this may be a read error. This chain links TRBV20-1 with TRBJ1-2; a possible D gene is TRBD1 (5 bases). This CDR3 spans 12 amino acids. V lost 7 bases, J lost 5 bases, and 14 bases lay in between. CDR1 is DFQATT and CDR2 is SNEGSKA in the germline V gene (reference sequence). The CDR3 bases are TGCAGTGTCGAGGGACCGATTTATGGCTACACCTTC. Its protein product is CSVEGPIYGYTF.

In its sample, this clonotype was seen many times. The chain uses TRBV11-2 and TRBJ2-5, with D uncertain. The CDR3 is 14 residues long. Germline V lookup: CDR1 SGHAT, CDR2 FQNNGV. V dropped 1 base and J dropped 4 bases, with 10 bases sitting between them. For the CDR3, the DNA is TGTGCCAGCAGCTTAGGGTCCAGTGCAGAGACCCAGTACTTC. Translating it yields CASSLGSSAETQYF.

This sequence joins TRBV4-3 and TRBJ2-2; tentatively, D is TRBD2 (6 bases). This CDR3 contains 17 residues. The V end was cut by 1 base, the J end by 5 bases, with 17 bases between. CDR1 LGHNA and CDR2 YSLEER come from the germline V gene. CDR3 DNA sequence: TGCGCCAGCAGCCAAGTTCCCCTAGGAGGGCAGACCGGGGAGCTGTTTTTT. It yields the protein CASSQVPLGGQTGELFF.

This chain uses TRBV29-1 with TRBJ1-4; D might be TRBD1 (5 bases). The CDR3 loop spans 13 amino acids. V was pared by 5 bases and J by 8 bases, with 15 bases between. The germline V gene encodes CDR1 SQVTM and CDR2 ANQGSEA. This chain's CDR3 is CSVRGRGSEKLFF. CDR3 bases: TGCAGCGTTCGTGGAAGGGGCAGCGAAAAACTGTTTTTT. The full variable domain, its missing parts supplied by reference TRBV29-1 and TRBJ1-4, is SAVISQKPSRDICQRGTSLTIQCQVDSQVTMMFWYRQQPGQSLTLIATANQGSEATYESGFVIDKFPISRPNLTFSTLTVSNMSPEDSSIYLCSVRGRGSEKLFFGSGTQLSVL.

This clonotype was counted at least ten times. The J gene is TRBJ2-7, the V gene TRBV29-1, with 11 bases aligning to TRBD2. The ends lost 3 bases at V and 9 bases at J; junction bases unmatched: 7. CDR1 and CDR2 from the germline V gene are SQVTM and ANQGSEA. This CDR3 comprises 13 residues. The CDR3 DNA reads as TGCAGCGTTGACGAGACTAGCGGGACTGGGCAGTACTTC. Amino acid sequence: CSVDETSGTGQYF.

The chain has TRBV20-1 and TRBJ1-6; no clear D gene. CDR3 length: 13 amino acids. The germline gives CDR1 DFQATT, CDR2 SNEGSKA (reference sequence). V was clipped by 8 bases and J by 8 bases, with 16 bases between them. This CDR3 is CSHSSSYDSPLHF. In nucleotides, the CDR3 is TGCAGTCATTCAAGCTCTTATGATTCACCCCTCCACTTT.

This clonotype came up a few times. The junction differs from germline at one of its ends, possibly a read error. The V gene is TRBV12-3 or TRBV12-4, the J gene TRBJ2-1; possibly TRBD2 for D (5 bases). The CDR3 consists of 14 residues. In DNA, the CDR3 is TGTACCAGCAGTTTACTCGCTAGCAGGCATGAGCAATTCTTC. This gives the protein CTSSLLASRHEQFF.

To note about this clonotype: It may be a read error: a sequence one base away is much more abundant. This rearrangement joins TRBV6-6 to TRBJ2-1; D unclear. This CDR3 comprises 13 residues. Per the germline V gene, CDR1 is MNHNY and CDR2 is SVGAGI (reference sequence). CDR3 residues: CASSWNMFNGQFF. The CDR3 nucleotides read TGTGCCAGCAGTTGGAACATGTTCAATGGGCAGTTCTTC.

The chain recombines TRBV19 with TRBJ1-2, with no clear D. This CDR3 comprises 12 residues. V lost 3 bases and J 10 bases, leaving 12 bases between the germline ends. In germline, CDR1 is LNHDA, CDR2 SQIVND (reference sequence). The CDR3 loop is CASSIRGNVYTF. The CDR3 bases are TGTGCCAGTAGTATTCGAGGGAATGTCTACACCTTC.

Regarding this clonotype: One base away lies a much larger clone, so this may be a sequencing read error. The rearrangement joins TRBV20-1 to TRBJ2-7, with D perhaps matching TRBD1 (5 bases). The ends were cut back, 5 bases at V and 2 bases at J, with 10 bases in the middle. The CDR3 is made up of 12 amino acids. Germline V gives CDR1 DFQATT, CDR2 SNEGSKA (reference sequence). CDR3 region: CSAQTDTYEQYF. The CDR3 DNA reads as TGCAGTGCTCAGACAGATACCTACGAGCAGTACTTC.

The rearrangement joins TRBV12-3 or TRBV12-4 to TRBJ2-7; 8 bases are a match to TRBD1. Trimming cost V 7 bases and J 3 bases; bases outside gene matches: 8. The CDR3 has 14 amino acids. This CDR3 is CASITTTGVYEQYF. CDR3 coding DNA: TGTGCCAGCATTACGACGACAGGGGTCTACGAGCAGTACTTC.